This TCR beta chain was obtained from a study of control samples from healthy donors and cancer patients. Germline V lookup: CDR1 SGHNT, CDR2 YENEEA. Trimming pared 3 bases from V and 5 bases from J, leaving 16 bases between. The CDR3 has 15 amino acids. Produced via immunoSEQ multiplex PCR; TCRdb's table is partial and in-frame only. Of 120,000 or so clones listed, 80% to 90% are singletons. The receptor was derived from a man younger than 45 in good health. Sequenced input: blood. The chain combines TRBV11-3 with TRBJ1-2, with D possibly TRBD1 on 5 matching bases. The CDR3: CASSFGAGTFYGYTF. The CDR3 bases are TGTGCCAGCAGCTTCGGGGCCGGGACCTTTTATGGCTACACCTTC.